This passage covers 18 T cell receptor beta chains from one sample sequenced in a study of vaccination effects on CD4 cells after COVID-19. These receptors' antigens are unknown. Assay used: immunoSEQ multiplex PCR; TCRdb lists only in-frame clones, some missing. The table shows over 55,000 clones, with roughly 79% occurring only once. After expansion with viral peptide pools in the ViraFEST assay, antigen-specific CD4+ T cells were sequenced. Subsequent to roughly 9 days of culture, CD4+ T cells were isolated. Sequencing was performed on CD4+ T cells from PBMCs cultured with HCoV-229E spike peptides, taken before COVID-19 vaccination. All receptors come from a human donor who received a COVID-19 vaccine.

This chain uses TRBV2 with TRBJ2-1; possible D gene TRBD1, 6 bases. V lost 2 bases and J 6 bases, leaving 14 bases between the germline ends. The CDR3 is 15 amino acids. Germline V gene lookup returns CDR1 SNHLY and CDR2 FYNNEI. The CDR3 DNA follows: TGTGCCAGCAGTGAACAGGGGACACTAATCAATGAGCAGTTCTTC. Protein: CASSEQGTLINEQFF.

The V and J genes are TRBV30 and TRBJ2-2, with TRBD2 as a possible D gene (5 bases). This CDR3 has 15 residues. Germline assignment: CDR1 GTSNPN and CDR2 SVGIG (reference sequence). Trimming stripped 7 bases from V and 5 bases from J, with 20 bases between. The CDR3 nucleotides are TGTGCCTCTGAGCCCCAAGGACTTTTGACCGGGGAGCTGTTTTTT. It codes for CASEPQGLLTGELFF.

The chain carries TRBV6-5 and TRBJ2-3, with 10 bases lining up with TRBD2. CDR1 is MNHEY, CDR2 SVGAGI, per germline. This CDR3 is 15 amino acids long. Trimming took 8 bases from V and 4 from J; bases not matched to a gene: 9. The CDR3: CASRYNSGGPDTQYF. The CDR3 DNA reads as TGTGCCAGCCGATACAATAGCGGGGGGCCAGATACGCAGTATTTT.

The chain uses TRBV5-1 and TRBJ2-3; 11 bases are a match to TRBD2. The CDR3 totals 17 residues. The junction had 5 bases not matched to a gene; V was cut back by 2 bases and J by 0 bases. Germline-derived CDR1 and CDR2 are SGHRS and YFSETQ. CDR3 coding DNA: TGCGCCAGCAGCTTACAGACTAGCGGGGATAGCACAGATACGCAGTATTTT. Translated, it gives CASSLQTSGDSTDTQYF.

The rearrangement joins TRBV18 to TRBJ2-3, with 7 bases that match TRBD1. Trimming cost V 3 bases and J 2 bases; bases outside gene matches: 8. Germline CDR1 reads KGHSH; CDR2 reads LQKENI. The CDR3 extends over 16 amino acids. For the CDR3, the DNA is TGTGCCAGCTCACCCCAGTCGGGACAGAACACAGATACGCAGTATTTT. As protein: CASSPQSGQNTDTQYF.

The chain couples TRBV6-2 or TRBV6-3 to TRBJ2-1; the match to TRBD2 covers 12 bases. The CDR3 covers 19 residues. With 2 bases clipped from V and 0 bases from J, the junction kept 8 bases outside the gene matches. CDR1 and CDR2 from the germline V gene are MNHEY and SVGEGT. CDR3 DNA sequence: TGTGCCAGCAGTTACACTAGCGGGGGGCCGGCGAGCTCCTACAATGAGCAGTTCTTC. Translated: CASSYTSGGPASSYNEQFF.

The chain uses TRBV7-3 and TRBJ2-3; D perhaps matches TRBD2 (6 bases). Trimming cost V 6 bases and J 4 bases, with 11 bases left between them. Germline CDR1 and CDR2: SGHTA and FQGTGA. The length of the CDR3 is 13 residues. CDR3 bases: TGTGCCAGCAGTAACGGGGACTCAGATACGCAGTATTTT. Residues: CASSNGDSDTQYF.

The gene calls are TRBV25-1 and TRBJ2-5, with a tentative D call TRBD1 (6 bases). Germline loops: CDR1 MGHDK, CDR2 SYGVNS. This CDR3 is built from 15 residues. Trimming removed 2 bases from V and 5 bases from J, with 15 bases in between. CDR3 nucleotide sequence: TGTGCCAGCAGTGAACCCAACAGGGCGGAGGAGACCCAGTACTTC. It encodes CASSEPNRAEETQYF.

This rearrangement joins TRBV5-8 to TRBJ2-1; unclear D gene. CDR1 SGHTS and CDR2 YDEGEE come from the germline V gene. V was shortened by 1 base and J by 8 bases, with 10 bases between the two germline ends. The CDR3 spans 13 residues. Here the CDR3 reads CASSLLGKYEQFF. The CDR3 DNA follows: TGTGCCAGCAGCTTGTTGGGGAAGTATGAGCAGTTCTTC.

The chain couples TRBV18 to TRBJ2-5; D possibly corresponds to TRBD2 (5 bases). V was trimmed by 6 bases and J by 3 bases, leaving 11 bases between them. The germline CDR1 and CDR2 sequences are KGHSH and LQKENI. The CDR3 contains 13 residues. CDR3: CASSPGLKETQYF. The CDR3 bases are TGTGCCAGCTCCCCAGGACTTAAAGAGACCCAGTACTTC.

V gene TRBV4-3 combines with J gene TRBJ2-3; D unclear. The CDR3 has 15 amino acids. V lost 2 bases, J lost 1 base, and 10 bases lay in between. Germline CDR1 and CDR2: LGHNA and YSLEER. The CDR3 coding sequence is TGCGCCAGCAGCCAACAAGTCCCCGGCACAGATACGCAGTATTTT. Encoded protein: CASSQQVPGTDTQYF.

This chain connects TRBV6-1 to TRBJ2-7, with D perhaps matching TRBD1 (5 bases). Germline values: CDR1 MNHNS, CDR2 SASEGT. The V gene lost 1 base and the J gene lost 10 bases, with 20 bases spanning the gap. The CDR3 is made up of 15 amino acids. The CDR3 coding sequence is TGTGCCAGCAGTGAAGTGTACCCGAAAAATGGACAACAGTACGTC. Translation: CASSEVYPKNGQQYV.

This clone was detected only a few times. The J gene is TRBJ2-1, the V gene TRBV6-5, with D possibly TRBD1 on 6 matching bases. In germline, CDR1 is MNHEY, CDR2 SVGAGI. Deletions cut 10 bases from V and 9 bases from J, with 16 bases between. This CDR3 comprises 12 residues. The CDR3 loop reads CATQGLSSEQFF. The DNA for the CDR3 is TGTGCCACACAGGGATTGTCGAGTGAGCAGTTCTTC.

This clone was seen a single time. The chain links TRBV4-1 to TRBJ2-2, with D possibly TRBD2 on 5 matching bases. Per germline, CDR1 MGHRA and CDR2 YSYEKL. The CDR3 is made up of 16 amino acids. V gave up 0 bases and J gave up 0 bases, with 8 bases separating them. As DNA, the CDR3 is TGCGCCAGCAGCCAAGATTTCGGGGCGAACACCGGGGAGCTGTTTTTT. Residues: CASSQDFGANTGELFF.

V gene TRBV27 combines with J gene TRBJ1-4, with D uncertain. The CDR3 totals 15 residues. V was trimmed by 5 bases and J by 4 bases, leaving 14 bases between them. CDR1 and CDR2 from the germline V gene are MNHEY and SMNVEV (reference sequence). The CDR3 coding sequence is TGTGCCAGCAGTCCCCGCGATCTCATTAATGAAAAACTGTTTTTT. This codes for CASSPRDLINEKLFF. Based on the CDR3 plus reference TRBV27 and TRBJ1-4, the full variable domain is EAQVTQNPRYLITVTGKKLTVTCSQNMNHEYMSWYRQDPGLGLRQIYYSMNVEVTDKGDVPEGYKVSRKEKRNFPLILESPSPNQTSLYFCASSPRDLINEKLFFGSGTQLSVL.

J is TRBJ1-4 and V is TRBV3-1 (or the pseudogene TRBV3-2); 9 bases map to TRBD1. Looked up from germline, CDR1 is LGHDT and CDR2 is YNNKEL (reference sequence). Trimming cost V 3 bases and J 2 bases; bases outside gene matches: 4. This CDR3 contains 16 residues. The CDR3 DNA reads TGTGCCAGCAGCCATGACAGGGGGAGGACTAATGAAAAACTGTTTTTT. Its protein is CASSHDRGRTNEKLFF.

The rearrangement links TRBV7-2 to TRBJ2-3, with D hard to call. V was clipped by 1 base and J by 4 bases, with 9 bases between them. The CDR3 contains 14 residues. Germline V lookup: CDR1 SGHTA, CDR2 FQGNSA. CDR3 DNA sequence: TGTGCCAGCAGCTTAGGGTTCAGCGCAGATACGCAGTATTTT. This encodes CASSLGFSADTQYF. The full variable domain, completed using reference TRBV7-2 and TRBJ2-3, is GAGVSQSPSNKVTEKGKDVELRCDPISGHTALYWYRQSLGQGLEFLIYFQGNSAPDKSGLPSDRFSAERTGGSVSTLTIQRTQQEDSAVYLCASSLGFSADTQYFGPGTRLTVL.

CDR3 sequence: CASRRTLAAETQYF. As DNA, the CDR3 is TGCGCCAGCAGAAGGACCCTAGCAGCAGAGACCCAGTACTTC. V gene TRBV5-1 combines with J gene TRBJ2-5; possibly TRBD2 for D (5 bases). Germline loops: CDR1 SGHRS, CDR2 YFSETQ. The CDR3 contains 14 residues. Deletions cut 5 bases from V and 4 bases from J, with 15 bases between.